The 2 T cell receptor beta chains given below trace back to one sample, sequenced in a study of human T cells and chemical hapten exposure. Indicated time point: pre-sensitization, week 0. This sample's treatment: therapeutic diphenylcyclopropenone sensitization with weekly scalp DPC. TCRdb redid the calling of the RACE reads with MiXCR, one entry per CDR3 protein. The table records about 68,000 distinct CDR3 sequences, over 9.5% of them present only once. The sample was whole blood, taken in connection with sensitization to the hapten diphenylcyclopropenone (DPC). These receptor sequences come from a woman between 45 and 60 years old with alopecia areata. Some clones in this sample may be carry-over from other donors' samples.

This clonotype was counted ten times or more. The chain carries TRBV9 and TRBJ2-1, with D uncertain. The CDR3 runs 13 residues. The V gene's germline CDR1 is SGDLS and CDR2 YYNGEE. V lost 0 bases and J 9 bases, leaving 10 bases between the germline ends. CDR3 DNA sequence: TGTGCCAGCAGCGTAGGAGTGAATGCTGAGCAGTTCTTC. This encodes CASSVGVNAEQFF.

This clonotype was found a few times. The rearrangement links TRBV29-1 to TRBJ1-3; TRBD1 aligns across 7 bases. The trim removed 6 bases at V and 8 bases at J, leaving 13 bases unmatched. This CDR3 has 14 amino acids. Germline loops: CDR1 SQVTM, CDR2 ANQGSEA. CDR3 in DNA: TGCAGCGTGGAACTTGGGACAGCTCGGGACACCATATATTTT. Translated, it gives CSVELGTARDTIYF.